The 12 T cell receptor beta chains given below trace back to one sample, sequenced in a study of vaccination and CD4 T cells after COVID-19. Cultured CD4+ T cells had their DNA profiled by the Oncomine TCR Beta short-read assay. TCRdb reprocessed the PCR reads with MiXCR, giving one entry per CDR3 protein. The data contain around 21,000 distinct CDR3 sequences, 60% of them seen just once; the ten biggest clones take up about 8.9%. As to treatment: roughly 11-day PBMC culture with coronavirus spike peptide pools or control peptides (ViraFEST assay). Their recognized antigens are unknown. The material was CD4+ T cells from blood, cultured in vitro, obtained after SARS-CoV-2 vaccination. These receptor sequences come from a human donor who had recovered from COVID-19.

This chain's CDR3 is CASNAGQGTGEQYF. The CDR3 bases are TGTGCCAGCAATGCGGGACAGGGGACAGGGGAGCAGTACTTC. V gene TRBV2 combines with J gene TRBJ2-7; 10 bases are a match to TRBD1. The CDR3 has 14 residues. The V segment lost 7 bases and the J segment 7 bases; nucleotides outside the gene matches: 10. From germline, CDR1 is SNHLY and CDR2 FYNNEI. Together with reference TRBV2 and TRBJ2-7, the CDR3 gives the full variable domain: EPEVTQTPSHQVTQMGQEVILRCVPISNHLYFYWYRQILGQKVEFLVSFYNNEISEKSEIFDDQFSVERPDGSNFTLKIRSTKLEDSAMYFCASNAGQGTGEQYFGPGTRLTVT.

This sequence joins TRBV18 and TRBJ2-7; TRBD1 or TRBD2 may be the D gene (5 bases each). Germline values: CDR1 KGHSH, CDR2 LQKENI. With 6 bases removed from V and 0 bases from J, the gap between germline ends came to 12 bases. CDR3 length: 14 residues. CDR3 loop: CASSGDGGSYEQYF. The DNA for the CDR3 is TGTGCCAGCTCCGGGGACGGAGGCTCCTACGAGCAGTACTTC.

This clonotype was recorded a few times. The genes are TRBV10-3 and TRBJ1-6; D unresolved. Per germline, CDR1 ENHRY and CDR2 SYGVKD. This CDR3 comprises 12 residues. V was shortened by 0 bases and J by 13 bases, with 7 bases between the two germline ends. The CDR3 here is CAISESIIPLHF. The CDR3 region has the DNA TGTGCCATCAGTGAGTCCATCATCCCCCTCCACTTT.

V usage is TRBV2 and J usage is TRBJ1-6; D unclear. The V gene lost 5 bases and the J gene lost 8 bases, with 13 bases spanning the gap. Germline V gives CDR1 SNHLY, CDR2 FYNNEI. There are 14 residues in the CDR3. In DNA form, the CDR3 reads TGTGCCAGCAGTAAAGACGGAGCTTATTCACCCCTCCACTTT. This codes for CASSKDGAYSPLHF.

The genes are TRBV4-1 and TRBJ2-3; D tentatively reads TRBD1 or TRBD2 (6 bases each). The CDR3 is 17 residues long. CDR1 and CDR2 (germline): MGHRA, YSYEKL. The V gene lost 0 bases and the J gene lost 1 base, with 14 bases spanning the gap. This chain's CDR3 is CASSQDRGGGGTDTQYF. The CDR3, as DNA: TGCGCCAGCAGCCAAGATCGCGGAGGGGGAGGCACAGATACGCAGTATTTT.

On this clonotype: One junction end does not reproduce the germline sequence, and a read error may be involved. V gene TRBV6-1 combines with J gene TRBJ1-5; tentatively, D is TRBD1 (5 bases). CDR1 and CDR2 (germline): MNHNS, SASEGT. The CDR3 has 18 residues. The chain's CDR3 is CAISDMRRGYDSNQPQHF. Here the CDR3 DNA reads TGTGCCATCAGTGACATGAGAAGGGGTTACGATAGCAATCAGCCCCAGCATTTT.

This chain connects TRBV29-1 to TRBJ2-5, with 7 bases identical to TRBD2. V shed 1 base and J 2 bases; nucleotides not matched to a gene: 7. Germline V lookup: CDR1 SQVTM, CDR2 ANQGSEA. The CDR3 covers 15 residues. CDR3 region: CSVEGGLAVQETQYF. The CDR3 region has the DNA TGCAGCGTTGAAGGGGGCCTAGCGGTACAAGAGACCCAGTACTTC.

The V call is TRBV7-9, the J call TRBJ2-1; 7 bases map to TRBD2. The CDR3 sequence is 17 residues long. The J segment lost 2 bases and the V segment lost 1 base, leaving 8 bases of the junction unmatched. The V gene's germline CDR1 is SEHNR and CDR2 FQNEAQ (reference sequence). This CDR3 is CASSLERGGVAYNEQFF. CDR3 in DNA: TGTGCCAGCAGCTTAGAACGCGGGGGAGTGGCCTACAATGAGCAGTTCTTC.

This clonotype was found a few times. This chain links TRBV20-1 with TRBJ2-3; D may be TRBD2 (6 bases). The CDR3 runs 14 residues. Germline V gives CDR1 DFQATT, CDR2 SNEGSKA (reference sequence). With 3 bases removed from V and 1 base from J, the gap between germline ends came to 11 bases. CDR3 DNA: TGCAGTGCTAGTCCTCTAGCGCGCACAGATACGCAGTATTTT. The encoded protein is CSASPLARTDTQYF.

The genes are TRBV20-1 and TRBJ1-6; tentatively, D is TRBD1 (6 bases). The CDR3 spans 14 residues. Germline-derived CDR1 and CDR2 are DFQATT and SNEGSKA (reference sequence). Trimming cost V 2 bases and J 7 bases, with 12 bases left between them. This CDR3 is CSARRTVRNSPLHF. CDR3 nucleotide sequence: TGCAGTGCTAGAAGGACAGTCAGGAATTCACCCCTCCACTTT.

The chain is built from TRBV20-1 and TRBJ2-5, with TRBD2 matching 16 bases. This CDR3 spans 17 amino acids. The junction had 12 bases not matched to a gene; V was cut back by 6 bases and J by 5 bases. Germline V gene data show CDR1 as DFQATT and CDR2 as SNEGSKA (reference sequence). Written as DNA, the CDR3 is TGCAGTGCCACCCCCGGGACTAGCGGGGGGGATGGGGAGACCCAGTACTTC. Residues: CSATPGTSGGDGETQYF.

This clonotype was seen once. V is TRBV7-9 and J is TRBJ2-3; the match to TRBD1 covers 8 bases. Germline V lookup: CDR1 SEHNR, CDR2 FQNEAQ (reference sequence). V shed 1 base and J 5 bases; nucleotides not matched to a gene: 2. The CDR3 length is 14 residues. The CDR3 DNA reads TGTGCCAGCAGCTTAGACAGGGGGGAAGATACGCAGTATTTT. Translated, it gives CASSLDRGEDTQYF.